By share, the clone carrying this TCR beta chain counts as medium-sized. What it binds is unknown. This entry belongs to a study of TIL therapy for anti-PD-1-resistant metastatic lung cancer. General study findings and limits: TIL cultures after expansion showed higher clonality and lower diversity than baseline tumor (median about 5.6% vs 31%).

The libraries were made with immunoSEQ v3. This table comes from immunoSEQ multiplex PCR, and its TCRdb copy is limited to in-frame clones, with some not included. The top ten clones hold about 16% of a sample with 25,000 to 30,000 clones, about 63% of them seen once. The CDR3 length is 15 residues. Trimming pared 5 bases from V and 0 bases from J, leaving 11 bases between. Germline assignment: CDR1 LGHNT and CDR2 FRNRAP. Time point reported: pre-treatment sample, taken before nivolumab and TIL therapy. Pleural nodules or supraclavicular lymph nodes made up most of the excised metastases sampled. This receptor was taken from a woman aged 30 to 85 with non-small cell lung cancer. Specimen: tumor tissue, collected at baseline. The chain combines TRBV12-5 with TRBJ2-1, with unresolved D. The CDR3: CASGQRISSYNEQFF. The CDR3 nucleotides read TGTGCTAGTGGTCAACGGATAAGCTCCTACAATGAGCAGTTCTTC.